Listed below are T cell receptor beta chains from one sample, sequenced in a study of regulatory and conventional T cells in RAG deficiency. The method was immunoSEQ multiplex PCR; TCRdb's version includes in-frame clones alone and lacks a portion of them. The sample holds tens of thousands of clones, over 80% seen once. These same data were also listed under a study on regulatory T cells.

Sequenced material: Tregs sorted from blood. The receptors were gathered from a human donor in good health. Each CDR3 is given with its conserved first and last residue. The D gene is left open where the match is weak. Size is stated for part of the rows, as once, few or many counts, or as a class when the clone is expanded.

d_gene: .; len: 19; j_gene: TRBJ1-4; abundance: .; v_gene: TRBV11-3; CDR3nt: TGTGCCAGCAGCTTAGAGGGGCCTCCACTGGGAGGGCCTAATGAAAAACTGTTTTTT; CDR3aa: CASSLEGPPLGGPNEKLFF
d_gene: TRBD1; len: 13; j_gene: TRBJ1-4; abundance: .; v_gene: TRBV5-1; CDR3nt: TGCGCCAGCAGCTCTTGGGACAGCGAAAAACTGTTTTTT; CDR3aa: CASSSWDSEKLFF
d_gene: .; len: 15; j_gene: TRBJ1-5; abundance: .; v_gene: TRBV6-1; CDR3nt: TGTGCCAGCAGTGAAGCGGGCTATAGCAATCAGCCCCAGCATTTT; CDR3aa: CASSEAGYSNQPQHF
d_gene: .; len: 15; j_gene: TRBJ2-7; abundance: .; v_gene: TRBV5-1; CDR3nt: TGCGCCAGCAGCTTGGCGGCAGGGAGCTCCTACGAGCAGTACTTC; CDR3aa: CASSLAAGSSYEQYF
d_gene: TRBD2; len: 15; j_gene: TRBJ2-1; abundance: .; v_gene: TRBV19; CDR3nt: TGTGCCAGTAGTTTCCGACTAGCGGCATACAATGAGCAGTTCTTC; CDR3aa: CASSFRLAAYNEQFF
d_gene: .; len: 13; j_gene: TRBJ1-2; abundance: .; v_gene: TRBV5-4; CDR3nt: TGTGCCAGCAGCTCGACAGGAAACTATGGCTACACCTTC; CDR3aa: CASSSTGNYGYTF
d_gene: .; len: 15; j_gene: TRBJ1-3; abundance: .; v_gene: TRBV9; CDR3nt: TGTGCCAGCAGCCCCGGGGGGATCTCTGGAAACACCATATATTTT; CDR3aa: CASSPGGISGNTIYF
d_gene: .; len: 15; j_gene: TRBJ2-7; abundance: .; v_gene: TRBV5-4; CDR3nt: TGTGCCAGCAGCCCACGGGGGCCCGACCACTACGAGCAGTACTTC; CDR3aa: CASSPRGPDHYEQYF
d_gene: TRBD1; len: 13; j_gene: TRBJ1-4; abundance: .; v_gene: TRBV7-3; CDR3nt: TGTGCCAGCAGCCTTCTGCTTGGGACAGAACTGTTTTTT; CDR3aa: CASSLLLGTELFF
d_gene: .; len: 12; j_gene: TRBJ2-3; abundance: .; v_gene: TRBV6-5; CDR3nt: TGTGCCAGCAGTTACCGGGGGAATACGCAGTATTTT; CDR3aa: CASSYRGNTQYF
d_gene: .; len: 13; j_gene: TRBJ1-1; abundance: .; v_gene: TRBV7-9; CDR3nt: TGTGCCAGCAGCTTAGGAACAGCGTCTGAAGCTTTCTTT; CDR3aa: CASSLGTASEAFF
d_gene: .; len: 16; j_gene: TRBJ2-3; abundance: .; v_gene: TRBV19; CDR3nt: TGTGCCAGTAGTATCAGAGGGGGGGCGAGCACAGATACGCAGTATTTT; CDR3aa: CASSIRGGASTDTQYF
d_gene: TRBD2; len: 15; j_gene: TRBJ2-3; abundance: .; v_gene: TRBV5-4; CDR3nt: TGTGCCAGCAGCTTGAAGCGGGGGGGAGGGGATACGCAGTATTTT; CDR3aa: CASSLKRGGGDTQYF
d_gene: .; len: 13; j_gene: TRBJ2-3; abundance: once; v_gene: TRBV6-5; CDR3nt: TGTGCCAGCAGTTTCCTCTTCACAGATACGCAGTATTTT; CDR3aa: CASSFLFTDTQYF
d_gene: TRBD2; len: 16; j_gene: TRBJ2-5; abundance: .; v_gene: TRBV5-1; CDR3nt: TGCGCCAGCAGCTTGGCCCTATCGGGCGGGGGGGAGACCCAGTACTTC; CDR3aa: CASSLALSGGGETQYF
d_gene: TRBD2; len: 13; j_gene: TRBJ2-1; abundance: .; v_gene: TRBV30; CDR3nt: TGTGCCTCTCGCGGGGGGGCGCGGAATGAGCAGTTCTTC; CDR3aa: CASRGGARNEQFF
d_gene: .; len: 15; j_gene: TRBJ1-3; abundance: .; v_gene: TRBV6-1; CDR3nt: TGTGCCAGCACCATGGGATATGGGGGGGTAGACACCATATATTTT; CDR3aa: CASTMGYGGVDTIYF
d_gene: .; len: 11; j_gene: TRBJ2-5; abundance: .; v_gene: TRBV5-4; CDR3nt: TGTGCCAGCAGTTTAGAAGAGACCCAGTACTTC; CDR3aa: CASSLEETQYF
d_gene: .; len: 13; j_gene: TRBJ2-7; abundance: .; v_gene: TRBV19; CDR3nt: TGTGCCAGTAGTATTAGCACCGCCTACGAGCAGTACTTC; CDR3aa: CASSISTAYEQYF
d_gene: .; len: 15; j_gene: TRBJ2-7; abundance: .; v_gene: TRBV6-6; CDR3nt: TGTGCCAGCAGTCCCCGCCGTACTGGGGGATACGAGCAGTACTTC; CDR3aa: CASSPRRTGGYEQYF
d_gene: TRBD1; len: 16; j_gene: TRBJ2-7; abundance: .; v_gene: TRBV7-6; CDR3nt: TGTGCCAGCAGCCCAGCCGCTGGACAGGGCTCCTACGAGCAGTACTTC; CDR3aa: CASSPAAGQGSYEQYF
d_gene: .; len: 13; j_gene: TRBJ2-7; abundance: .; v_gene: TRBV7-9; CDR3nt: TGTGCCAGCAGCTCCTTCCCGGTCCACGAGCAGTACTTC; CDR3aa: CASSSFPVHEQYF
d_gene: .; len: 13; j_gene: TRBJ1-2; abundance: once; v_gene: TRBV13; CDR3nt: TGTGCCAGCAGCCGACAGGAGGTCTTTGGCTACACCTTC; CDR3aa: CASSRQEVFGYTF
d_gene: .; len: 15; j_gene: TRBJ1-5; abundance: .; v_gene: TRBV19; CDR3nt: TGTGCCAGTAGTATTCGACTGAATAGCAATCAGCCCCAGCATTTT; CDR3aa: CASSIRLNSNQPQHF
d_gene: .; len: 13; j_gene: TRBJ2-7; abundance: few; v_gene: TRBV6-5; CDR3nt: TGTGCCAGCAGTTACTGGGACGGCTACGAGCAGTACTTC; CDR3aa: CASSYWDGYEQYF
d_gene: .; len: 13; j_gene: TRBJ2-3; abundance: .; v_gene: TRBV28; CDR3nt: TGTGCCAGCAGTTTAACTAGCACAGATACGCAGTATTTT; CDR3aa: CASSLTSTDTQYF
d_gene: .; len: 14; j_gene: TRBJ2-5; abundance: .; v_gene: TRBV2; CDR3nt: TGTGCCAGCAGGTCTGGAAGCCCTGGGGCGACCCAGTACTTC; CDR3aa: CASRSGSPGATQYF
d_gene: .; len: 14; j_gene: TRBJ1-5; abundance: .; v_gene: TRBV19; CDR3nt: TGTGCCAGTAGGGGCAGACTTTCGATGGGGCCCCAGCATTTT; CDR3aa: CASRGRLSMGPQHF
d_gene: TRBD1; len: 13; j_gene: TRBJ1-2; abundance: .; v_gene: TRBV30; CDR3nt: TGTGCCTGGAGCCGACAGGGGGGCTATGGCTACACCTTC; CDR3aa: CAWSRQGGYGYTF
d_gene: .; len: 13; j_gene: TRBJ1-5; abundance: once; v_gene: TRBV18; CDR3nt: TGTGCCAGCTCACCACAGATTAATCAGCCCCAGCATTTT; CDR3aa: CASSPQINQPQHF
d_gene: .; len: 15; j_gene: TRBJ2-5; abundance: .; v_gene: TRBV6-5; CDR3nt: TGTGCCAGCAGTTACGGGGGATACGCGGGAGAGACCCAGTACTTC; CDR3aa: CASSYGGYAGETQYF
d_gene: .; len: 14; j_gene: TRBJ1-1; abundance: once; v_gene: TRBV7-8; CDR3nt: TGTGCCAGCAGCCCTCGAAGAGGAAGCACTGAAGCTTTCTTT; CDR3aa: CASSPRRGSTEAFF
d_gene: .; len: 14; j_gene: TRBJ2-1; abundance: .; v_gene: TRBV7-2; CDR3nt: TGTGCCAGCGCGCCACAGGGAATGGCCAATGAGCAGTTCTTC; CDR3aa: CASAPQGMANEQFF
d_gene: TRBD1; len: 13; j_gene: TRBJ1-6; abundance: once; v_gene: TRBV5-1; CDR3nt: TGCGCCAGCAGCCTGGACAGGGTTTCACCCCTCCACTTT; CDR3aa: CASSLDRVSPLHF
d_gene: .; len: 16; j_gene: TRBJ1-2; abundance: once; v_gene: TRBV7-9; CDR3nt: TGTGCCAGCAGCTTAGGGACAGTTACGGTAAACTATGGCTACACCTTC; CDR3aa: CASSLGTVTVNYGYTF
d_gene: TRBD1; len: 18; j_gene: TRBJ2-4; abundance: .; v_gene: TRBV2; CDR3nt: TGTGCCAGCAGTGAAGCTGGACAGGGGGCAAGAGCCAAAAACATTCAGTACTTC; CDR3aa: CASSEAGQGARAKNIQYF
d_gene: .; len: 15; j_gene: TRBJ1-5; abundance: .; v_gene: TRBV6-6; CDR3nt: TGTGCCAGCAGGAAAGACAGAATTAGCAATCAGCCCCAGCATTTT; CDR3aa: CASRKDRISNQPQHF
d_gene: .; len: 18; j_gene: TRBJ2-3; abundance: .; v_gene: TRBV5-1; CDR3nt: TGCGCCAGCAGCTTGTGGCGCCCGAGGGGGTCTAGCACAGATACGCAGTATTTT; CDR3aa: CASSLWRPRGSSTDTQYF
d_gene: .; len: 15; j_gene: TRBJ1-6; abundance: .; v_gene: TRBV5-5; CDR3nt: TGTGCCAGCAGCCTGTCAAATTTGGGGCGATCACCCCTCCACTTT; CDR3aa: CASSLSNLGRSPLHF